The 14 T cell receptor beta chains below were found in one sample sequenced in a study of T cell responses to AZD1222 COVID-19 vaccine (dated by TCRdb to the early 2020s). Receptors were amplified or captured by the immunoSEQ multiplex PCR assay. TCRdb holds this immuneACCESS table with in-frame rearrangements only. Some clones are missing; in checked studies, unresolved V genes explain under half, and the rest has no known cause. This sample holds 120,000 or so clones; over 80% were observed only once. The leading ten clones occupy around 8% of the sample. The time point label, as the study defines it: about 28 days (+/-7) after the second vaccine dose. The sequenced sample was peripheral blood, obtained 28 days after the second AZD1222 dose. Every receptor here comes from an adult who received the AZD1222 COVID-19 vaccine.

This clone was seen only once. This rearrangement joins TRBV29-1 to TRBJ2-7; D is perhaps TRBD1 (6 bases). V lost 7 bases, J lost 0 bases, and 10 bases lay in between. This CDR3 region has 12 residues. The germline V gene has CDR1 SQVTM and CDR2 ANQGSEA. The CDR3 bases are TGCAGCGCCCAGGACAGCTCCTACGAGCAGTACTTC. This encodes CSAQDSSYEQYF.

This chain uses TRBV7-2 with TRBJ2-3; D is uncertain. V was shortened by 5 bases and J by 3 bases, with 12 bases between the two germline ends. CDR3 length equals 14 residues. The germline CDR1 and CDR2 sequences are SGHTA and FQGNSA. CDR3 nucleotide sequence: TGTGCCAGCAGCGTCTCGACTGATACAGATACGCAGTATTTT. Its translation is CASSVSTDTDTQYF. The whole variable domain, remainder taken from reference TRBV7-2 and TRBJ2-3, is GAGVSQSPSNKVTEKGKDVELRCDPISGHTALYWYRQSLGQGLEFLIYFQGNSAPDKSGLPSDRFSAERTGGSVSTLTIQRTQQEDSAVYLCASSVSTDTDTQYFGPGTRLTVL.

The V and J genes are TRBV4-1 and TRBJ1-5; a possible D gene is TRBD1 (6 bases). CDR3 length: 16 amino acids. Germline-derived CDR1 and CDR2 are MGHRA and YSYEKL. The V gene lost 1 base and the J gene lost 3 bases, with 13 bases spanning the gap. The CDR3 bases are TGCGCCAGCAGCCAAGTGTCGGGGGGCTCCAATCAGCCCCAGCATTTT. Amino acid sequence: CASSQVSGGSNQPQHF.

The chain uses TRBV4-2 and TRBJ1-5; 7 bases match TRBD1. The CDR3 totals 15 residues. The J segment lost 4 bases and the V segment lost 0 bases, leaving 3 bases of the junction unmatched. The germline V gene has CDR1 LGHNA and CDR2 YNFKEQ. As DNA, the CDR3 is TGTGCCAGCAGCCAAGATGGGGACAGAAATCAGCCCCAGCATTTT. Its protein product is CASSQDGDRNQPQHF.

This clone has just one count. The sample contains more than one DNA sequence encoding this CDR3. The rearrangement links TRBV18 to TRBJ1-2; D is possibly TRBD1 (5 bases). Germline CDR1 KGHSH, CDR2 LQKENI. V lost 0 bases and J 0 bases, leaving 5 bases between the germline ends. This CDR3 region has 14 residues. Here the CDR3 reads CASSPPTANYGYTF. Written as DNA, the CDR3 is TGTGCCAGCTCACCACCGACAGCTAACTATGGCTACACCTTC.

This chain uses TRBV5-4 with TRBJ1-6; D may be TRBD1 (5 bases). V lost 0 bases, J lost 3 bases, and 10 bases lay in between. The CDR3 extends over 16 amino acids. Germline V CDR1 and CDR2: SGHNT, YYREEE (reference sequence). CDR3: CASSLAGTDYNSPLHF. Written as DNA, the CDR3 is TGTGCCAGCAGCTTGGCGGGGACGGACTATAATTCACCCCTCCACTTT.

The chain joins TRBV7-8 to TRBJ2-7; D is undetermined. Germline lookup yields CDR1 SGHVS and CDR2 FQNEAQ. There are 14 residues in the CDR3. The V and J ends lost 5 bases and 5 bases respectively, with 16 bases between them. The DNA for the CDR3 is TGTGCCAGCAGCAGAGAAGTGGGAATAAACGAGCAGTACTTC. It encodes CASSREVGINEQYF.

Here the CDR3 DNA reads TGTGCCAGCTCCCGACAGGGGGGGAGCAATCAGCCCCAGCATTTT. The encoded protein is CASSRQGGSNQPQHF. The gene calls are TRBV18 and TRBJ1-5; TRBD1 agrees at 9 bases. The CDR3 covers 15 residues. V shed 6 bases, J shed 1 base, and the junction held 4 bases outside the gene matches. Germline CDR1 is KGHSH and CDR2 is LQKENI.

V is TRBV7-2 and J is TRBJ1-5; the D gene is possibly TRBD1 (5 bases). Germline CDR1 and CDR2: SGHTA and FQGNSA. The CDR3 covers 14 residues. The V end was cut by 1 base, the J end by 7 bases, with 11 bases between. CDR3 amino acids: CASSLDGAPQPQHF. The CDR3, as DNA: TGTGCCAGCAGCTTAGATGGGGCCCCACAGCCCCAGCATTTT.

The gene calls are TRBV3-1 (or the pseudogene TRBV3-2) and TRBJ1-2, with D unresolved. The CDR3 loop spans 15 amino acids. Germline V gene data show CDR1 as LGHDT and CDR2 as YNNKEL (reference sequence). V lost 1 base and J 4 bases, leaving 13 bases between the germline ends. The CDR3 reads CASSQGSRGSYGYTF. The CDR3 DNA is TGTGCCAGCAGCCAAGGTAGCCGCGGGAGCTATGGCTACACCTTC.

The CDR3 region is CASSRLAGQETQYF. CDR3 coding DNA: TGTGCCAGCAGCCGACTAGCGGGACAAGAGACCCAGTACTTC. The rearrangement uses TRBV13 and TRBJ2-5; 11 bases map to TRBD2. Germline trimming cut 5 bases from V and 2 bases from J; bases unmatched to any gene: 1. Germline assignment: CDR1 PRHDT and CDR2 FYEKMQ (reference sequence). The CDR3 is 14 residues long.

This rearrangement joins TRBV6-1 to TRBJ2-5, with 7 bases matching TRBD1. Trimming took 4 bases from V and 1 from J; bases not matched to a gene: 9. Germline CDR1 and CDR2: MNHNS and SASEGT. The CDR3 covers 16 residues. The CDR3 DNA follows: TGTGCCAGCAGTGGACCACGATACAGGGGCCAAGAGACCCAGTACTTC. Encoded protein: CASSGPRYRGQETQYF.

This CDR3 is CAWGVGSGSVRITDTQYF. CDR3 coding DNA: TGTGCCTGGGGGGTGGGTAGCGGGAGCGTCCGGATCACAGATACGCAGTATTTT. This rearrangement joins TRBV27 to TRBJ2-3, with 9 bases identical to TRBD2. The length of the CDR3 is 18 residues. Germline V gene sequence: CDR1 MNHEY, CDR2 SMNVEV (reference sequence). Unmatched junction bases numbered 20, after V lost 11 bases and J lost 2 bases.

V usage is TRBV7-9 and J usage is TRBJ1-5; D call uncertain. From germline, CDR1 is SEHNR and CDR2 FQNEAQ (reference sequence). The CDR3 length is 12 residues. Trimming took 5 bases from V and 6 from J, leaving 8 bases between them. The CDR3 region is CASSLAGQPQHF. CDR3 nucleotide sequence: TGTGCCAGCAGCCTTGCGGGTCAGCCCCAGCATTTT.